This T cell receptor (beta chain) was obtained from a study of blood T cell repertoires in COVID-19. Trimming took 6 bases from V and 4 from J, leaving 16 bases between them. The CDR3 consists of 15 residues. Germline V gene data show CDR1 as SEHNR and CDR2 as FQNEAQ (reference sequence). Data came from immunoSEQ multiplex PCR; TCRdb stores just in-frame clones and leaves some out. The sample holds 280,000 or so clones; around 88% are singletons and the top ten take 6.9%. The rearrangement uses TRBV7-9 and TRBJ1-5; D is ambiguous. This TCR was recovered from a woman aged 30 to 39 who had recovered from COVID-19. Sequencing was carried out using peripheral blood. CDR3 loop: CASSYGPSGNQPQHF. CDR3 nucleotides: TGTGCCAGCAGTTACGGACCTAGCGGAAATCAGCCCCAGCATTTT.